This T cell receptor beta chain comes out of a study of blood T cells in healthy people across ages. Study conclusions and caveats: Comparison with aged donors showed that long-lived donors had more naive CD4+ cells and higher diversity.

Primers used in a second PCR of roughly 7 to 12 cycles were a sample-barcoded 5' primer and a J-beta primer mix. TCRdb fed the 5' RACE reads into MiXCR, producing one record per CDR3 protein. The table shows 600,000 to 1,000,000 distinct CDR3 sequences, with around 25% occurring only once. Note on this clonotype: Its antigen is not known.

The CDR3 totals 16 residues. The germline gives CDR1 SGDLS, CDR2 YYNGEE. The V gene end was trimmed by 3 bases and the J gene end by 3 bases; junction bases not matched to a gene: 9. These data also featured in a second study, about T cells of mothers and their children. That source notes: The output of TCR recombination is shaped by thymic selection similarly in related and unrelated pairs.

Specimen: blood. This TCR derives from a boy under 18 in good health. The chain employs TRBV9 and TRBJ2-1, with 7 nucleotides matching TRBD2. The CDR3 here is CASSDSSGGGYNEQFF. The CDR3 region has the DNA TGTGCCAGCAGCGACAGTAGCGGCGGGGGCTACAATGAGCAGTTCTTC.